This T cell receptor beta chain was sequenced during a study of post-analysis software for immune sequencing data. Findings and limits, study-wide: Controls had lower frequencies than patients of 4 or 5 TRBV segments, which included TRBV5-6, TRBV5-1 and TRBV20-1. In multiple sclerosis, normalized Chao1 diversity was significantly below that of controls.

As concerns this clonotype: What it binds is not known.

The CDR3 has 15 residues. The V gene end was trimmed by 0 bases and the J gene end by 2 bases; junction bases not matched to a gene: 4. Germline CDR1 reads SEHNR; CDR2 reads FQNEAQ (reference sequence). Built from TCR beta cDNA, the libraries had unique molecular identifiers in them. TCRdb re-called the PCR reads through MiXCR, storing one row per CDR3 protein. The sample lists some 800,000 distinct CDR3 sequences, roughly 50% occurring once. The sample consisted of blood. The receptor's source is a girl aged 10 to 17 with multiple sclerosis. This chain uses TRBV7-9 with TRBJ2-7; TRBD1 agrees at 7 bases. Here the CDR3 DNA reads TGTGCCAGCAGCTTAGCGACAGGGTCCACCTACGAGCAGTACTTC. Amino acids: CASSLATGSTYEQYF.